This is a list of T cell receptor beta chains from one sample in a study of T cells after yellow fever vaccination. Using its own MiXCR run on the 5' RACE reads, TCRdb lists one record per CDR3 protein. The profile shows about 430,000 distinct CDR3 sequences, roughly a sixth of them singletons. Sequencing used PBMCs, obtained before the yellow fever booster vaccination. All receptors come from a man aged 18-30 years who received the YFV17D yellow fever vaccine. Both conserved end residues are part of each CDR3. D genes are given only for firm matches. Some rows have no size entry. The others give once, few or many, or a class for an expanded clone.

clone size: -; J gene: TRBJ2-5; D gene: TRBD1; V gene: TRBV7-9; CDR3 protein: CASSWTGGATQYF; CDR3 DNA: TGTGCCAGCAGCTGGACAGGGGGGGCGACCCAGTACTTC
clone size: few; J gene: TRBJ1-2; D gene: TRBD1; V gene: TRBV18; CDR3 protein: CASSPNKGQGIANYGYTF; CDR3 DNA: TGTGCCAGCTCACCAAATAAGGGACAGGGGATAGCTAACTATGGCTACACCTTC
clone size: few; J gene: TRBJ2-1; D gene: -; V gene: TRBV24-1; CDR3 protein: CATSDQDGSSYNEQFF; CDR3 DNA: TGTGCCACCAGTGATCAGGACGGAAGCTCCTACAATGAGCAGTTCTTC
clone size: -; J gene: TRBJ1-1; D gene: TRBD1; V gene: TRBV4-1; CDR3 protein: CASSQDRDRAPFF; CDR3 DNA: TGCGCCAGCAGCCAAGATAGGGACAGGGCGCCTTTCTTT
clone size: few; J gene: TRBJ2-3; D gene: -; V gene: TRBV6-1; CDR3 protein: CASRPAYDTDTQYF; CDR3 DNA: TGTGCCAGCAGGCCAGCGTACGACACAGATACGCAGTATTTT
clone size: few; J gene: TRBJ2-1; D gene: -; V gene: TRBV20-1; CDR3 protein: CSARDLGAPGDEQFF; CDR3 DNA: TGCAGTGCTAGAGATCTCGGGGCGCCAGGGGATGAGCAGTTCTTC
clone size: many; J gene: TRBJ2-3; D gene: -; V gene: TRBV18; CDR3 protein: CASSPPLDTQYF; CDR3 DNA: TGTGCCAGCTCACCACCTCTAGATACGCAGTATTTT
clone size: -; J gene: TRBJ2-5; D gene: TRBD2; V gene: TRBV12-3/TRBV12-4; CDR3 protein: CASSSLAGGPVQETQYF; CDR3 DNA: TGTGCCAGCAGTTCACTAGCGGGGGGGCCGGTACAAGAGACCCAGTACTTC
clone size: many; J gene: TRBJ2-1; D gene: -; V gene: TRBV5-1; CDR3 protein: CASSFTGGEQFF; CDR3 DNA: TGCGCCAGCAGCTTTACAGGTGGTGAGCAGTTCTTC
clone size: -; J gene: TRBJ1-1; D gene: TRBD1; V gene: TRBV5-1; CDR3 protein: CASSLGRTGGTEAFF; CDR3 DNA: TGCGCCAGCAGCTTGGGACGGACAGGGGGAACTGAAGCTTTCTTT
clone size: -; J gene: TRBJ1-5; D gene: -; V gene: TRBV7-2; CDR3 protein: CASSPVQGEGQPQHF; CDR3 DNA: TGTGCCAGCAGCCCCGTACAGGGTGAAGGTCAGCCCCAGCATTTT
clone size: -; J gene: TRBJ2-7; D gene: TRBD1; V gene: TRBV6-6; CDR3 protein: CASSGTGGGSYEQYF; CDR3 DNA: TGTGCCAGCAGTGGCACAGGGGGTGGGTCCTACGAGCAGTACTTC
clone size: -; J gene: TRBJ2-7; D gene: -; V gene: TRBV2; CDR3 protein: CASGDYYEQYF; CDR3 DNA: TGTGCCAGCGGGGATTACTACGAGCAGTACTTC
clone size: -; J gene: TRBJ2-1; D gene: TRBD2; V gene: TRBV5-1; CDR3 protein: CASSLWLAGGGNEQFF; CDR3 DNA: TGCGCCAGCAGCTTGTGGCTAGCGGGGGGCGGCAATGAGCAGTTCTTC
clone size: -; J gene: TRBJ1-2; D gene: -; V gene: TRBV7-2; CDR3 protein: CASSLGLASSGYTF; CDR3 DNA: TGTGCCAGCAGCTTAGGATTAGCCTCTAGTGGCTACACCTTC
clone size: -; J gene: TRBJ1-4; D gene: -; V gene: TRBV10-3; CDR3 protein: CAISEHSNSRNEKLFF; CDR3 DNA: TGTGCCATCAGTGAGCATAGTAACAGCCGAAACGAAAAACTGTTTTTT
clone size: few; J gene: TRBJ2-1; D gene: TRBD2; V gene: TRBV7-2; CDR3 protein: CASSTSTSGVDEQFF; CDR3 DNA: TGTGCCAGCAGCACATCCACTAGCGGGGTCGATGAGCAGTTCTTC
clone size: many; J gene: TRBJ2-5; D gene: -; V gene: TRBV11-2; CDR3 protein: CASSLAPQWLGETQYF; CDR3 DNA: TGTGCCAGCAGCTTAGCCCCCCAGTGGTTAGGGGAGACCCAGTACTTC
clone size: few; J gene: TRBJ1-1; D gene: TRBD1; V gene: TRBV12-3/TRBV12-4; CDR3 protein: CATRGGGYTEAFF; CDR3 DNA: TGTGCCACCCGAGGAGGGGGCTACACTGAAGCTTTCTTT
clone size: few; J gene: TRBJ1-5; D gene: -; V gene: TRBV9; CDR3 protein: CASSASDYQPQHF; CDR3 DNA: TGTGCCAGCAGCGCCTCAGATTATCAGCCCCAGCATTTT
clone size: few; J gene: TRBJ2-7; D gene: -; V gene: TRBV6-5; CDR3 protein: CASSYSRGRESWSYEQYF; CDR3 DNA: TGTGCCAGCAGTTACTCAAGGGGTCGGGAATCGTGGAGCTACGAGCAGTACTTC
clone size: -; J gene: TRBJ1-5; D gene: -; V gene: TRBV27; CDR3 protein: CASSSGSGGQPQHF; CDR3 DNA: TGTGCCAGCAGTTCGGGGTCCGGAGGACAGCCGCAGCATTTT
clone size: -; J gene: TRBJ2-7; D gene: TRBD1; V gene: TRBV27; CDR3 protein: CASSHRGIDEQYF; CDR3 DNA: TGTGCCAGCAGTCACAGGGGGATTGACGAGCAGTACTTC
clone size: few; J gene: TRBJ1-2; D gene: -; V gene: TRBV6-5; CDR3 protein: CASSYGYQRSNYGYTF; CDR3 DNA: TGTGCCAGCAGTTACGGCTATCAACGGAGTAACTATGGCTACACCTTC
clone size: many; J gene: TRBJ1-6; D gene: -; V gene: TRBV4-3; CDR3 protein: CASSLGWGEAENSPLHF; CDR3 DNA: TGCGCCAGCAGCCTTGGATGGGGCGAGGCGGAAAATTCACCCCTCCACTTT
clone size: -; J gene: TRBJ1-5; D gene: TRBD1; V gene: TRBV5-1; CDR3 protein: CASSLGIQGDQPQHF; CDR3 DNA: TGCGCCAGCAGCTTGGGGATACAGGGGGATCAGCCCCAGCATTTT
clone size: -; J gene: TRBJ2-3; D gene: TRBD2; V gene: TRBV7-2; CDR3 protein: CASSSSGGVTDTQYF; CDR3 DNA: TGTGCCAGCAGCTCTAGCGGGGGTGTTACAGATACGCAGTATTTT
clone size: -; J gene: TRBJ2-7; D gene: -; V gene: TRBV6-5; CDR3 protein: CASSSTLYEQYF; CDR3 DNA: TGTGCCAGCAGTTCGACCCTCTACGAGCAGTACTTC
clone size: few; J gene: TRBJ1-5; D gene: -; V gene: TRBV28; CDR3 protein: CASSLDPGQPQHF; CDR3 DNA: TGTGCCAGCAGTTTAGACCCCGGGCAGCCCCAGCATTTT
clone size: few; J gene: TRBJ2-2; D gene: -; V gene: TRBV7-2; CDR3 protein: CASSLIGQHTGELFF; CDR3 DNA: TGTGCCAGCAGCTTAATAGGACAACACACCGGGGAGCTGTTTTTT
clone size: -; J gene: TRBJ2-3; D gene: TRBD2; V gene: TRBV4-3; CDR3 protein: CASSPGAAGGPGTQYF; CDR3 DNA: TGCGCCAGCAGCCCGGGCGCAGCGGGGGGGCCGGGTACGCAGTATTTT
clone size: many; J gene: TRBJ1-1; D gene: TRBD1; V gene: TRBV18; CDR3 protein: CASSPSLDRISTEAFF; CDR3 DNA: TGTGCCAGCTCACCAAGCCTGGACAGGATTTCGACTGAAGCTTTCTTT
clone size: few; J gene: TRBJ2-5; D gene: TRBD2; V gene: TRBV25-1; CDR3 protein: CAREVAGDRETQYF; CDR3 DNA: TGTGCGAGAGAGGTAGCGGGGGATAGGGAGACCCAGTACTTC
clone size: -; J gene: TRBJ1-4; D gene: -; V gene: TRBV29-1; CDR3 protein: CSVAAQGKLFF; CDR3 DNA: TGCAGCGTTGCCGCCCAGGGGAAACTGTTTTTT
clone size: -; J gene: TRBJ2-5; D gene: -; V gene: TRBV25-1; CDR3 protein: CASSKGKNQETQYF; CDR3 DNA: TGTGCCAGTAGTAAAGGGAAGAACCAAGAGACCCAGTACTTC
clone size: -; J gene: TRBJ1-1; D gene: -; V gene: TRBV7-3; CDR3 protein: CASSATSNTEAFF; CDR3 DNA: TGTGCCAGCAGCGCAACCTCGAACACTGAAGCTTTCTTT
clone size: -; J gene: TRBJ2-3; D gene: TRBD2; V gene: TRBV20-1; CDR3 protein: CSARVAGASTDTQYF; CDR3 DNA: TGCAGTGCTAGAGTAGCGGGGGCAAGCACAGATACGCAGTATTTT
clone size: few; J gene: TRBJ1-1; D gene: -; V gene: TRBV7-9; CDR3 protein: CASSLEWPRQAFF; CDR3 DNA: TGTGCCAGCAGCTTAGAATGGCCTAGGCAAGCTTTCTTT
clone size: -; J gene: TRBJ2-2; D gene: TRBD1; V gene: TRBV7-3; CDR3 protein: CASQPGQFTGELFF; CDR3 DNA: TGTGCCAGCCAACCGGGACAGTTCACCGGGGAGCTGTTTTTT
clone size: -; J gene: TRBJ1-1; D gene: -; V gene: TRBV7-9; CDR3 protein: CASSPVRRNTEAFF; CDR3 DNA: TGTGCCAGCAGCCCCGTGCGCAGGAACACTGAAGCTTTCTTT
clone size: -; J gene: TRBJ1-1; D gene: -; V gene: TRBV7-8; CDR3 protein: CASSLVAMMNTEAFF; CDR3 DNA: TGTGCCAGCAGCTTAGTTGCAATGATGAACACTGAAGCTTTCTTT
clone size: few; J gene: TRBJ2-7; D gene: -; V gene: TRBV27; CDR3 protein: CASRPLTGYEQYF; CDR3 DNA: TGTGCCAGCAGGCCCTTGACAGGCTACGAGCAGTACTTC
clone size: -; J gene: TRBJ2-2; D gene: -; V gene: TRBV6-2/TRBV6-3; CDR3 protein: CASSYRGWNTGELFF; CDR3 DNA: TGTGCCAGCAGTTACAGGGGGTGGAACACCGGGGAGCTGTTTTTT
clone size: -; J gene: TRBJ2-5; D gene: -; V gene: TRBV7-9; CDR3 protein: CASSPRRTHEETQYF; CDR3 DNA: TGTGCCAGCAGCCCTCGGCGGACTCACGAGGAGACCCAGTACTTC
clone size: -; J gene: TRBJ2-5; D gene: -; V gene: TRBV27; CDR3 protein: CASRPKLGTIQETQYF; CDR3 DNA: TGTGCCAGCAGGCCAAAGCTGGGCACGATCCAAGAGACCCAGTACTTC
clone size: few; J gene: TRBJ2-5; D gene: -; V gene: TRBV29-1; CDR3 protein: CSVQRGAWETQYF; CDR3 DNA: TGCAGCGTTCAACGGGGGGCCTGGGAGACCCAGTACTTC
clone size: few; J gene: TRBJ2-2; D gene: -; V gene: TRBV12-3/TRBV12-4; CDR3 protein: CASSLVRTYTGELFF; CDR3 DNA: TGTGCCAGCAGTTTAGTACGCACCTACACCGGGGAGCTGTTTTTT
clone size: -; J gene: TRBJ1-2; D gene: -; V gene: TRBV20-1; CDR3 protein: CSARPTGTGEGYTF; CDR3 DNA: TGCAGTGCTAGACCGACAGGAACGGGTGAAGGCTACACCTTC
clone size: -; J gene: TRBJ1-6; D gene: -; V gene: TRBV20-1; CDR3 protein: CSARDRSEVGRSPLHF; CDR3 DNA: TGCAGTGCTAGAGATCGTTCGGAGGTGGGCAGATCACCCCTCCACTTT